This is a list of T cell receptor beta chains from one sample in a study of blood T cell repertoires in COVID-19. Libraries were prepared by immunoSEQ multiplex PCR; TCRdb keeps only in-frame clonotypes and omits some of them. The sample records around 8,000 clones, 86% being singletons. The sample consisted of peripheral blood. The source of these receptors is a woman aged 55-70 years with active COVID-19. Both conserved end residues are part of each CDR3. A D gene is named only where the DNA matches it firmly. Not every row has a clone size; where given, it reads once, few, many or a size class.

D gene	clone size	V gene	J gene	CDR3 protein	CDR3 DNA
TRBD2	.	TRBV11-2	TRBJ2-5	CASSFDRGGLETQYF	TGTGCCAGCAGCTTCGACCGGGGGGGCCTGGAGACCCAGTACTTC
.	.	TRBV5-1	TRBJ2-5	CASSFSSETQYF	TGCGCCAGCAGCTTCTCCTCAGAGACCCAGTACTTC
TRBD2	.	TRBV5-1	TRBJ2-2	CASSPRASGGYGELFF	TGCGCCAGCTCCCCTCGGGCCAGCGGGGGGTACGGGGAGCTGTTTTTT
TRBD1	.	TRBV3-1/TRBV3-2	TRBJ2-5	CASSLGPRQGSVETQYF	TGTGCCAGCAGCCTCGGCCCACGACAGGGAAGCGTAGAGACCCAGTACTTC
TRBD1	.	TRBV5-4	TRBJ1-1	CAMLTDRGAEAFF	TGTGCCATGCTCACCGACAGGGGCGCTGAAGCTTTCTTT
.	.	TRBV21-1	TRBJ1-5	CASSKHRQGGNQPQHF	TGTGCCAGCAGCAAACACCGACAGGGGGGCAATCAGCCCCAGCATTTT
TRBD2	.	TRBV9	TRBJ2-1	CASSSIAGLNNEQFF	TGTGCCAGCAGCTCCATAGCGGGTTTGAACAATGAGCAGTTCTTC
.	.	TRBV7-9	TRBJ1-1	CASSPGGYTEAFF	TGTGCCAGCAGCCCGGGGGGTTACACTGAAGCTTTCTTT
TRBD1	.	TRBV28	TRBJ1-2	CASSPTGIALGYTF	TGTGCCAGCAGTCCGACAGGGATCGCTCTTGGCTACACCTTC
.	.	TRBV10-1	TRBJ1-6	CASIPGINSPLHF	TGCGCCAGCATTCCGGGTATTAATTCACCCCTCCACTTT
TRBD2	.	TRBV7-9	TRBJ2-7	CASSSALAGAYEQYF	TGTGCCAGCAGCTCTGCACTAGCGGGGGCCTACGAGCAGTACTTC
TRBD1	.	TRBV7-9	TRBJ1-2	CASSLEGQGSGYTF	TGTGCCAGCAGCTTAGAGGGACAGGGTAGTGGCTACACCTTC
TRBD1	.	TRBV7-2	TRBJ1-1	CASSFRGGTGVVEAFF	TGTGCCAGCAGCTTCCGCGGGGGGACAGGGGTGGTTGAAGCTTTCTTT
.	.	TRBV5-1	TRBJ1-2	CASRPVQEGGYTF	TGCGCCAGCCGGCCCGTACAGGAGGGCGGCTACACCTTC
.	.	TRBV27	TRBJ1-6	CASSLSGVDNSPLHF	TGTGCCAGCAGTTTATCCGGGGTCGACAATTCACCCCTCCACTTT
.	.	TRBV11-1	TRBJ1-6	CASSLEGQETSPLHF	TGTGCCAGCAGCTTAGAGGGACAAGAGACGTCACCCCTCCACTTT
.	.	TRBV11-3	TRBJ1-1	CASSKEGTRNTEAFF	TGTGCCAGCAGTAAGGAGGGGACGCGGAACACTGAAGCTTTCTTT
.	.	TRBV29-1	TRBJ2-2	CSVGGQTGELFF	TGCAGCGTTGGCGGTCAGACCGGGGAGCTGTTTTTT
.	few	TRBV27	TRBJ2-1	CASSQRGSYNEQFF	TGTGCCAGCAGTCAACGGGGCTCCTACAATGAGCAGTTCTTC
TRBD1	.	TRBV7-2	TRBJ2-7	CASSEGQGNYEQYF	TGTGCCAGCAGCGAAGGACAGGGTAACTACGAGCAGTACTTC
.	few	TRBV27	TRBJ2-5	CASRLTGLWETQYF	TGTGCCAGCAGGCTCACAGGATTGTGGGAGACCCAGTACTTC
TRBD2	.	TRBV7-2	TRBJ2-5	CASRPRLAVGTQYF	TGTGCCAGCAGACCGAGACTAGCGGTCGGGACCCAGTACTTC
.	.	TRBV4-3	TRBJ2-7	CASSQDGEGSEQYF	TGCGCCAGCAGCCAAGATGGCGAGGGTTCCGAGCAGTACTTC
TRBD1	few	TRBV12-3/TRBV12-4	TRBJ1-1	CASSPTTGRFF	TGTGCCAGCAGTCCCACGACAGGGAGGTTCTTT
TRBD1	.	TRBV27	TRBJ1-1	CASSHGTVEAFF	TGTGCCAGCAGTCACGGGACAGTTGAAGCTTTCTTT
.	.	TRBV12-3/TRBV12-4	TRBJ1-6	CASSFRFDSPLHF	TGTGCCAGCAGTTTTAGATTTGATTCACCCCTCCACTTT
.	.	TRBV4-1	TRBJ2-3	CASSQDQAAGDTQYF	TGCGCCAGCAGCCAAGATCAAGCGGCCGGCGATACGCAGTATTTT
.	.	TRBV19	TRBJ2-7	CASKSAVSYEQYF	TGTGCCAGTAAGTCGGCGGTAAGCTACGAGCAGTACTTC
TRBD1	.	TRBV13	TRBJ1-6	CASSLQGALYNSPLHF	TGTGCCAGCAGCTTACAGGGGGCTCTCTATAATTCACCCCTCCACTTT
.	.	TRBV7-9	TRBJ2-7	CASSHGHPAAEQYF	TGTGCCAGCAGCCACGGACACCCGGCGGCCGAGCAGTACTTC
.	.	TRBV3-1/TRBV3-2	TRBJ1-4	CASSQGICGVPGGLFF	TGTGCCAGCAGCCAAGGGATTTGCGGGGTTCCCGGAGGACTGTTTTTT
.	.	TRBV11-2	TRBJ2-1	CASSPGSEQFF	TGTGCCAGCAGCCCGGGTAGTGAGCAGTTCTTC
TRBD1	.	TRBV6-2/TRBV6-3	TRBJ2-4	CASSRGQLGYAKNIQYF	TGTGCCAGCAGCCGGGGACAGCTTGGGTATGCCAAAAACATTCAGTACTTC
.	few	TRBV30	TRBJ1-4	CAWSVGGANEKLFF	TGTGCCTGGAGCGTAGGGGGGGCTAATGAAAAACTGTTTTTT
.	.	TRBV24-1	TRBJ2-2	CATSDLHSSSPGELFF	TGTGCCACCAGTGATTTGCACAGCTCTTCACCGGGGGAGCTGTTTTTT
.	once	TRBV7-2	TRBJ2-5	CASSLGRGRTETQYF	TGTGCCAGCAGCTTAGGTAGGGGCAGGACAGAGACCCAGTACTTC
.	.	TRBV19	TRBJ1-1	CASSPQQGFVTEAFF	TGTGCCAGTAGTCCCCAACAGGGATTCGTCACTGAAGCTTTCTTT